Each of the 9 T cell receptor beta chains below was sequenced from the same sample in a study of blood T cell repertoires in COVID-19. Only in-frame clones appear in the TCRdb table, and some are missing; sequencing was by immunoSEQ multiplex PCR. In the table there are fewer than 300,000 clones, over 75% of which are singletons. The sequencing input was peripheral blood. These TCRs come from a man in his fifties or sixties with active or convalescent COVID-19.

Worth noting for this clone: The sample contains more than one DNA sequence encoding this CDR3. The V and J genes are TRBV5-1 and TRBJ1-5; D remains ambiguous. The germline V and J ends were trimmed by 0 bases and 6 bases, with 10 bases remaining between them. The CDR3 has 14 amino acids. CDR1 is SGHRS and CDR2 is YFSETQ in the germline V gene. The CDR3 DNA reads as TGCGCCAGCAGCTTGGACGGAGGAGGTCAGCCCCAGCATTTT. This gives the protein CASSLDGGGQPQHF.

The chain carries TRBV19 and TRBJ1-6; D is possibly TRBD1 (6 bases). Germline-derived CDR1 and CDR2 are LNHDA and SQIVND (reference sequence). The CDR3 is 13 amino acids. Trimming stripped 5 bases from V and 10 bases from J, with 12 bases between. The CDR3 DNA is TGTGCCAGTAGTTCCAGGGGACAATCACCCCTCCACTTT. It specifies CASSSRGQSPLHF.

The gene calls are TRBV21-1 and TRBJ2-2; TRBD2 was called by the table and not checked on the DNA. TRBV21-1 is reported as a pseudogene. The CDR3 runs to 16 residues. Written as DNA, the CDR3 is TGTGCCAGCAGCGCGGGGTACGTCCTTTGGACCGGGGAGCTGTTTTTT. This codes for CASSAGYVLWTGELFF.

The chain couples TRBV15 to TRBJ1-1, with a weak D call TRBD1 (5 bases). CDR1 and CDR2 from the germline V gene are LNHNV and YYDKDF (reference sequence). The CDR3 extends over 15 amino acids. With 3 bases removed from V and 2 bases from J, the gap between germline ends came to 13 bases. The CDR3 spells CATSRAGVLNTEAFF. The CDR3 bases are TGTGCCACCAGCAGGGCGGGGGTGTTAAACACTGAAGCTTTCTTT.

This chain links TRBV7-9 with TRBJ2-7; 16 bases are a match to TRBD2. Germline V lookup: CDR1 SEHNR, CDR2 FQNEAQ (reference sequence). V lost 3 bases, J lost 2 bases, and 1 base stayed unmatched. CDR3 size: 16 residues. In DNA, the CDR3 is TGTGCCAGCAGCTTGGGACTAGCGGGAGGGACCTACGAGCAGTACTTC. Protein sequence: CASSLGLAGGTYEQYF.

This clone has more than one count but fewer than ten. The chain carries TRBV15 and TRBJ1-2, with TRBD1 matching over 8 bases. V was pared by 0 bases and J by 7 bases, with 7 bases of the junction left unmatched. Per germline, CDR1 LNHNV and CDR2 YYDKDF (reference sequence). This CDR3 is 15 amino acids long. CDR3: CATSREGQGAGGYTF. For the CDR3, the DNA is TGTGCCACCAGCAGAGAAGGACAGGGCGCCGGTGGCTACACCTTC.

CDR3 region: CASSLMDSEQFF. CDR3 DNA sequence: TGTGCCAGCAGCTTAATGGACTCTGAGCAGTTCTTC. The V and J genes are TRBV7-9 and TRBJ2-1; D possibly corresponds to TRBD2 (5 bases). Germline assignment: CDR1 SEHNR and CDR2 FQNEAQ (reference sequence). V shed 2 bases and J shed 9 bases, with 8 bases lying between them. There are 12 residues in the CDR3.

V and J are TRBV7-9 and TRBJ2-7; 15 bases line up with TRBD2. The CDR3 length is 17 residues. The V segment lost 1 base and the J segment 6 bases; nucleotides outside the gene matches: 7. Germline CDR1 SEHNR, CDR2 FQNEAQ (reference sequence). The CDR3 protein is CASSLVSGGLAGGEQYF. CDR3 coding DNA: TGTGCCAGCAGCTTAGTCTCCGGGGGACTAGCGGGAGGCGAGCAGTACTTC. The full variable domain, in which reference TRBV7-9 and TRBJ2-7 provide the parts outside the CDR3, is DTGVSQNPRHKITKRGQNVTFRCDPISEHNRLYWYRQTLGQGPEFLTYFQNEAQLEKSRLLSDRFSAERPKGSFSTLEIQRTEQGDSAMYLCASSLVSGGLAGGEQYFGPGTRLTVT.

The chain combines TRBV5-5 with TRBJ2-5, with D perhaps TRBD2 (5 bases). V was clipped by 6 bases and J by 4 bases, with 10 bases between them. The germline V gene encodes CDR1 SGHKS and CDR2 YYEKEE (reference sequence). This CDR3 has 12 amino acids. The CDR3 nucleotides are TGTGCCAGCACCCCACGGGGAGAGACCCAGTACTTC. As protein: CASTPRGETQYF. The variable domain in full, completed from reference TRBV5-5 and TRBJ2-5, reads DAGVTQSPTHLIKTRGQQVTLRCSPISGHKSVSWYQQVLGQGPQFIFQYYEKEERGRGNFPDRFSARQFPNYSSELNVNALLLGDSALYLCASTPRGETQYFGPGTRLLVL.